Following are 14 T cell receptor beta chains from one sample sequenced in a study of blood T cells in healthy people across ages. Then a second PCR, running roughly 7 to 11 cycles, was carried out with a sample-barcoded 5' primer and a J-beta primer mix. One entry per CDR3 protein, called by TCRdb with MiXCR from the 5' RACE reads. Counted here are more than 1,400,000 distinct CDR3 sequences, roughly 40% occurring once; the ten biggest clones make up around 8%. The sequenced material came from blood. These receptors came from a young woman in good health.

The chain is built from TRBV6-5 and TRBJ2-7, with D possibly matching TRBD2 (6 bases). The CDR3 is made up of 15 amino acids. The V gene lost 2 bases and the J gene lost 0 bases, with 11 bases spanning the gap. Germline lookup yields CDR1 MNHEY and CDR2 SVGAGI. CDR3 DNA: TGTGCCAGCAGTTACAGCGGGCCGGGCTCCTACGAGCAGTACTTC. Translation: CASSYSGPGSYEQYF.

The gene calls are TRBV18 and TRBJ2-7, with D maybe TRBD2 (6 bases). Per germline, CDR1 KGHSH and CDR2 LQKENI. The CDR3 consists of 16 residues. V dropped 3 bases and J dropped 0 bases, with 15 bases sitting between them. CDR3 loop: CASSPHRPSDSYEQYF. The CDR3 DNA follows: TGTGCCAGCTCACCTCACCGGCCTAGCGACTCCTACGAGCAGTACTTC.

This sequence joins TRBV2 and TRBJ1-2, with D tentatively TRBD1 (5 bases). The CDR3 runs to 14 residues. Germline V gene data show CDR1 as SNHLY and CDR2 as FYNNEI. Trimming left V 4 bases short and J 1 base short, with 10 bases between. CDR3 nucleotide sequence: TGTGCCAGCAGTGGCGCAGGGCTTAACTATGGCTACACCTTC. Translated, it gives CASSGAGLNYGYTF.

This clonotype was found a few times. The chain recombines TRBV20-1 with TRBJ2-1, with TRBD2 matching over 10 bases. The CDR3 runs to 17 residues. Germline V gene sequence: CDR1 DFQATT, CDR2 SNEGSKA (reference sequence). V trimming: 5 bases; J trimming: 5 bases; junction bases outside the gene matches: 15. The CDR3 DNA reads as TGCAGTGCTCCGACCGCTTTGACTAGCGGGCCGAACAATGAGCAGTTCTTC. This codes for CSAPTALTSGPNNEQFF.

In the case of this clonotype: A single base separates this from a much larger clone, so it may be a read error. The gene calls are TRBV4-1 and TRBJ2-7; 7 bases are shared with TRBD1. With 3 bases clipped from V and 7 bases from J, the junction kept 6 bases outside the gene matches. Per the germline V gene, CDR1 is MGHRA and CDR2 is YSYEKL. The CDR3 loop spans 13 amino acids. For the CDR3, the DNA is TGCGCCAGCAGCCACACCCCAGGGGGTGAGCAGTACTTC. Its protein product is CASSHTPGGEQYF.

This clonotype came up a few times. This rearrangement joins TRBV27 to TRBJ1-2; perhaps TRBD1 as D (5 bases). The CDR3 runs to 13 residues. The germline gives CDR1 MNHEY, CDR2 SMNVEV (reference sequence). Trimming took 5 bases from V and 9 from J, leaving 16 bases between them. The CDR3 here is CASSDPGGIRYTF. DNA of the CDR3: TGTGCCAGCAGTGACCCCGGGGGGATCCGCTACACCTTC.

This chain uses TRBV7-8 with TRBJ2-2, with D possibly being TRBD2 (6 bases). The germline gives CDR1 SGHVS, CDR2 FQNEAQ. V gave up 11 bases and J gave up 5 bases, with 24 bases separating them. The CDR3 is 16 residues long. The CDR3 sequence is CAGLKGGRRVTGELFF. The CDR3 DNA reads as TGTGCCGGTTTGAAAGGAGGGAGGAGAGTAACCGGGGAGCTGTTTTTT. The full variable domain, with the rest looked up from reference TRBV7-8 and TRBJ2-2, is GAGVSQSPRYKVAKRGQDVALRCDPISGHVSLFWYQQALGQGPEFLTYFQNEAQLDKSGLPSDRFFAERPEGSVSTLKIQRTQQEDSAVYLCAGLKGGRRVTGELFFGEGSRLTVL.

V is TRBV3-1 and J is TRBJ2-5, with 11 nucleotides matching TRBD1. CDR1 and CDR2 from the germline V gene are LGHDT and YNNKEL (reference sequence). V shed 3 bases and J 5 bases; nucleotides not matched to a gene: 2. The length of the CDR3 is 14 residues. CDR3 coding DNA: TGTGCCAGCAGCCATGGGACAGGGGGGGAGACCCAGTACTTC. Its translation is CASSHGTGGETQYF.

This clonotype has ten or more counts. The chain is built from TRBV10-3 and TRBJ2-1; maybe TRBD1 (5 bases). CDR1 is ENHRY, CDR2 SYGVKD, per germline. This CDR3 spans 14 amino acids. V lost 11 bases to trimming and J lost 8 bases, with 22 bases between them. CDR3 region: CAAGVQGARDEQFF. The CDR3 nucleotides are TGTGCCGCTGGCGTCCAAGGGGCCAGGGATGAGCAGTTCTTC.

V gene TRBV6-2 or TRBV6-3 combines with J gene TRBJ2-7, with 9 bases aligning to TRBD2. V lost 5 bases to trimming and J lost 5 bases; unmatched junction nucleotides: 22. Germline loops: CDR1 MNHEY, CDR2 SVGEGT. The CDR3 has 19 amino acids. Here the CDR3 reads CASSPLGGGANRGSNEQYF. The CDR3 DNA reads TGTGCCAGCAGTCCTCTAGGCGGGGGGGCGAATCGCGGTTCCAACGAGCAGTACTTC.

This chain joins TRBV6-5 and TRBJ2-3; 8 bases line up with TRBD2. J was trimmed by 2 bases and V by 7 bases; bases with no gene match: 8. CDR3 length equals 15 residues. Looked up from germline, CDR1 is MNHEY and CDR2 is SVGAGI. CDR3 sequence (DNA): TGTGCCAGCATCCCACTCGGGGGGGACACAGATACGCAGTATTTT. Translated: CASIPLGGDTDTQYF.

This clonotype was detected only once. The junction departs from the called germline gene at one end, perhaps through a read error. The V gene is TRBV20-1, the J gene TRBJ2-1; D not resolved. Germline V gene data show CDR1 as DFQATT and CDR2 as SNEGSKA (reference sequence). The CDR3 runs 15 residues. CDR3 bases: TGCAGTGCTAGTTCAACGAGAAGCTCCTACAATGAGCAGTTCTTT. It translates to CSASSTRSSYNEQFF.

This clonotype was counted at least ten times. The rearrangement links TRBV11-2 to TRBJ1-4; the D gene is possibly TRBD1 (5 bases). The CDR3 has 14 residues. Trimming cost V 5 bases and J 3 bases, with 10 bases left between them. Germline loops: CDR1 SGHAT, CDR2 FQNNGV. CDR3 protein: CASSQGSANEKLFF. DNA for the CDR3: TGTGCCAGCAGCCAGGGTTCGGCTAATGAAAAACTGTTTTTT.

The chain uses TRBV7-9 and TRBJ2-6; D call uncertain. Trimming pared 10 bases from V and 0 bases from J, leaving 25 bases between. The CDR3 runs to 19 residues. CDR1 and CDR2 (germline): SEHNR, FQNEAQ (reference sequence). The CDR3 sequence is CATQTNQANQSSGANVLTF. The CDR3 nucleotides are TGTGCCACCCAAACCAATCAGGCCAATCAGAGCTCTGGGGCCAACGTCCTGACTTTC. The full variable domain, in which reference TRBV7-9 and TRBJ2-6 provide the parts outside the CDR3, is DTGVSQNPRHKITKRGQNVTFRCDPISEHNRLYWYRQTLGQGPEFLTYFQNEAQLEKSRLLSDRFSAERPKGSFSTLEIQRTEQGDSAMYLCATQTNQANQSSGANVLTFGAGSRLTVL.